A single sample is the source of the 13 T cell receptor beta chains below, sequenced in a study of shared clonotypes between healthy human individuals. Clones were sequenced by immunoSEQ multiplex PCR, and TCRdb holds only the in-frame ones, with some missing. The table shows about 510,000 clones, with roughly 85% occurring only once. Sequenced material: PBMCs. These receptor sequences come from a middle-aged woman in good health. Some clones in this sample may be carry-over from other donors' samples.

The rearrangement joins TRBV19 to TRBJ1-5; 9 positions match TRBD1. The CDR3 sequence is 15 residues long. From germline, CDR1 is LNHDA and CDR2 SQIVND (reference sequence). V trimming: 7 bases; J trimming: 6 bases; junction bases outside the gene matches: 10. The CDR3 region has the DNA TGTGCCAGTAACCCTGGACAGGGGTGGATTCAGCCCCAGCATTTT. Its translation: CASNPGQGWIQPQHF. The entire variable domain, with the rest obtained from reference TRBV19 and TRBJ1-5, is as follows: DGGITQSPKYLFRKEGQNVTLSCEQNLNHDAMYWYRQDPGQGLRLIYYSQIVNDFQKGDIAEGYSVSREKKESFPLTVTSAQKNPTAFYLCASNPGQGWIQPQHFGDGTRLSIL.

The rearrangement links TRBV19 to TRBJ1-2; TRBD1 agrees at 12 bases. Losses at the gene ends were 5 bases for V and 8 bases for J; bases not matched to a gene: 6. The CDR3 length is 14 residues. In germline, CDR1 is LNHDA, CDR2 SQIVND (reference sequence). DNA of the CDR3: TGTGCCAGTAGTCCCGGGACAGGGGGCTTCGGCTACACCTTC. Residues: CASSPGTGGFGYTF.

This rearrangement joins TRBV7-8 to TRBJ2-7; 10 bases fit TRBD1. CDR1 is SGHVS and CDR2 is FQNEAQ in the germline V gene. The ends lost 0 bases at V and 6 bases at J; junction bases unmatched: 5. This CDR3 contains 15 residues. Here the CDR3 reads CASSLAGTGVSEQYF. Here the CDR3 DNA reads TGTGCCAGCAGCTTAGCCGGGACAGGGGTCTCCGAGCAGTACTTC.

The J gene is TRBJ2-7, the V gene TRBV7-2; 9 bases map to TRBD2. The junction had 17 bases not matched to a gene; V was cut back by 2 bases and J by 3 bases. CDR3 length: 19 residues. Germline CDR1 reads SGHTA; CDR2 reads FQGNSA. The CDR3 DNA reads TGTGCCAGCAGCTTAAGTTCTAGCGGGATGATTCCCTCCCTCTACGAGCAGTACTTC. It specifies CASSLSSSGMIPSLYEQYF.

The rearrangement links TRBV11-3 to TRBJ2-2; D ambiguous. The CDR3 loop spans 13 amino acids. The V end lost 1 base, the J end lost 7 bases, and 7 bases lay between the germline ends. Looked up from germline, CDR1 is SGHNT and CDR2 is YENEEA. CDR3 loop: CASSLGPFGELFF. The CDR3 DNA is TGTGCCAGCAGCTTAGGGCCTTTCGGGGAGCTGTTTTTT.

This sequence joins TRBV5-4 and TRBJ2-5; weak D call: TRBD1 (7 bases). Germline V lookup: CDR1 SGHNT, CDR2 YYREEE (reference sequence). Trimming stripped 4 bases from V and 5 bases from J, with 21 bases between. The CDR3 is 16 amino acids. In DNA, the CDR3 is TGTGCCAGCAGCCCAGGACAGGTATCTGGAGGGGAGACCCAGTACTTC. Protein: CASSPGQVSGGETQYF.

The rearrangement uses TRBV30 and TRBJ1-3; D gene ambiguous. The CDR3 extends over 16 amino acids. The germline V gene has CDR1 GTSNPN and CDR2 SVGIG (reference sequence). The V gene lost 2 bases and the J gene lost 0 bases, with 14 bases spanning the gap. This chain's CDR3 is CAWSFGTVSSGNTIYF. In DNA, the CDR3 is TGTGCCTGGAGTTTCGGAACGGTGAGCTCTGGAAACACCATATATTTT.

The chain links TRBV7-8 to TRBJ2-7, with 9 bases matching TRBD2. The CDR3 sequence is 13 residues long. CDR1 SGHVS and CDR2 FQNEAQ come from the germline V gene. The junction had 2 bases not matched to a gene; V was cut back by 4 bases and J by 4 bases. DNA for the CDR3: TGTGCCAGCAGCTCACTAGCGGGTTACGAGCAGTACTTC. It is translated as CASSSLAGYEQYF.

This chain connects TRBV6-1 to TRBJ2-7; D might be TRBD1 (6 bases). The CDR3 sequence is 15 residues long. Germline lookup yields CDR1 MNHNS and CDR2 SASEGT. Trimming cost V 6 bases and J 3 bases, with 18 bases left between them. CDR3 in DNA: TGTGCCAGCAGCCAAGGGGTCCAGGGGTTCTACGAGCAGTACTTC. Protein sequence: CASSQGVQGFYEQYF.

This clone was seen a single time. This sequence joins TRBV19 and TRBJ2-7, with D possibly TRBD1 on 6 matching bases. The CDR3 length is 14 residues. V was pared by 3 bases and J by 2 bases, with 11 bases between. Germline CDR1 is LNHDA and CDR2 is SQIVND (reference sequence). The CDR3 protein is CASSIGTRTYEQYF. The CDR3 coding sequence is TGTGCCAGTAGTATCGGGACAAGGACCTACGAGCAGTACTTC. Combining the CDR3 with reference TRBV19 and TRBJ2-7 gives the whole variable domain DGGITQSPKYLFRKEGQNVTLSCEQNLNHDAMYWYRQDPGQGLRLIYYSQIVNDFQKGDIAEGYSVSREKKESFPLTVTSAQKNPTAFYLCASSIGTRTYEQYFGPGTRLTVT.

The chain uses TRBV2 and TRBJ2-3; 8 bases agree with TRBD2. The germline CDR1 and CDR2 sequences are SNHLY and FYNNEI. V lost 4 bases and J lost 3; bases outside the gene matches: 12. The CDR3 length is 17 residues. CDR3 sequence reads: CASSAREGLRWTDTQYF. The CDR3 DNA reads TGTGCCAGCAGTGCCCGGGAGGGCCTAAGATGGACAGATACGCAGTATTTT.

The chain carries TRBV19 and TRBJ2-5; the D gene is possibly TRBD1 (5 bases). The CDR3 is 14 amino acids. V was cut by 3 bases and J by 4 bases, with 12 bases left in between. CDR1 is LNHDA and CDR2 is SQIVND in the germline V gene (reference sequence). In DNA form, the CDR3 reads TGTGCCAGTAGTATCCCAGGGTTAGGAGAGACCCAGTACTTC. Protein sequence: CASSIPGLGETQYF.

The chain is built from TRBV5-1 and TRBJ1-1; 7 bases are a match to TRBD1. This CDR3 spans 15 amino acids. Germline V gives CDR1 SGHRS, CDR2 YFSETQ. Losses at the gene ends were 6 bases for V and 2 bases for J; bases not matched to a gene: 10. CDR3 sequence: CASKRQGGTNTEAFF. CDR3 bases: TGCGCCAGCAAACGACAGGGTGGAACTAACACTGAAGCTTTCTTT.